This TCR beta chain emerged from a study of early T cells in non-severe SARS-CoV-2 infection. General observations from the study: Matching with VDJdb favored anti-spike CD8 responses (missing private and CD4 specificities).

The CDR3 length is 14 residues. Between the trimmed V and J ends, which lost 6 bases and 8 bases, there was a span of 16 bases. Germline V gene lookup returns CDR1 MNHEY and CDR2 SVGAGI. In the library, individual cDNA molecules carried attached unique molecular identifiers. Each CDR3 protein is one row after TCRdb ran MiXCR on the 5' RACE reads. The sample yields about 85,000 distinct CDR3 sequences, 13% to 15% seen once. This clonotype was counted between two and nine times. Its antigen is unknown. Sequenced: whole blood. The rearrangement uses TRBV6-5 and TRBJ1-4, with D perhaps TRBD1 (5 bases). This sequence was found in an adult who was a healthcare worker with PCR-confirmed SARS-CoV-2 infection or an uninfected control (not recorded which). The CDR3, as DNA: TGTGCCAGCAGCCGACAGTCACCTGGGGAAAAACTGTTTTTT. Translated, it gives CASSRQSPGEKLFF.